The T cell receptor beta chain described here comes from a study of blood T cell repertoires in COVID-19. Study information: Some COVID-19 samples were acute and others convalescent; all came from the United States, Italy and Spain. PBMCs, B-cell-depleted T cells, or T cells provided the cDNA or gDNA that made up the material.

Study processing details: Amplification from reference gene primers served as the basis for estimated nucleated cell counts. Measured with immunoSEQ multiplex PCR; TCRdb has only the in-frame clones, and not every one. V, J and clone size were drawn from that table, and D and trimming were deduced from the DNA. The sample shows 310,000 or so clones, about nine tenths of them seen only once. This CDR3 is 15 amino acids long. Germline lookup yields CDR1 SGHVS and CDR2 FNYEAQ. Trimming took off 5 bases at V and 3 bases at J, with 16 bases between the two ends. The receptor was isolated from a man aged 45-65 years with active or convalescent COVID-19. Sequenced sample: peripheral blood. This chain links TRBV7-6 with TRBJ1-1; no clear D gene. The CDR3 protein is CASSMSSGLDTEAFF. Here the CDR3 DNA reads TGTGCCAGCAGCATGAGCAGCGGCCTGGACACTGAAGCTTTCTTT. Combining the CDR3 with reference TRBV7-6 and TRBJ1-1 gives the whole variable domain GAGVSQSPRYKVTKRGQDVALRCDPISGHVSLYWYRQALGQGPEFLTYFNYEAQQDKSGLPNDRFSAERPEGSISTLTIQRTEQRDSAMYRCASSMSSGLDTEAFFGQGTRLTVV.